This T cell receptor beta chain was sequenced in a study of T cell responses to AZD1222 COVID-19 vaccine. Study-level points and caveats: Unmutated variant regions are reportedly targeted by nearly half of spike-specific TCRs. Without day 14 samples, only post-peak T cell repertoires were studied. Recipients of AZD1222 seropositive at baseline numbered only 6 or 7. Most donors were white British and more were female, and clonal diversity was possibly underestimated.

Profiled with immunoSEQ multiplex PCR; TCRdb holds only in-frame clones, not every one. The profile shows approximately 170,000 clones, about nine tenths of them singletons. A word on this clone: The target antigen is unknown.

The CDR3 sequence is 15 residues long. V was trimmed by 11 bases and J by 3 bases, leaving 20 bases between them. The germline V gene encodes CDR1 MNHEY and CDR2 SVGAGI. This clonotype was obtained from an adult in good health. Sequenced here: peripheral blood, sampled on day 0 of AZD1222 vaccination. The rearrangement uses TRBV6-5 and TRBJ1-5, with D uncertain. Written as DNA, the CDR3 is TGTGCCGGTGGAGGTCGGTCAGGTCTCAATCAGCCCCAGCATTTT. Amino acids: CAGGGRSGLNQPQHF.